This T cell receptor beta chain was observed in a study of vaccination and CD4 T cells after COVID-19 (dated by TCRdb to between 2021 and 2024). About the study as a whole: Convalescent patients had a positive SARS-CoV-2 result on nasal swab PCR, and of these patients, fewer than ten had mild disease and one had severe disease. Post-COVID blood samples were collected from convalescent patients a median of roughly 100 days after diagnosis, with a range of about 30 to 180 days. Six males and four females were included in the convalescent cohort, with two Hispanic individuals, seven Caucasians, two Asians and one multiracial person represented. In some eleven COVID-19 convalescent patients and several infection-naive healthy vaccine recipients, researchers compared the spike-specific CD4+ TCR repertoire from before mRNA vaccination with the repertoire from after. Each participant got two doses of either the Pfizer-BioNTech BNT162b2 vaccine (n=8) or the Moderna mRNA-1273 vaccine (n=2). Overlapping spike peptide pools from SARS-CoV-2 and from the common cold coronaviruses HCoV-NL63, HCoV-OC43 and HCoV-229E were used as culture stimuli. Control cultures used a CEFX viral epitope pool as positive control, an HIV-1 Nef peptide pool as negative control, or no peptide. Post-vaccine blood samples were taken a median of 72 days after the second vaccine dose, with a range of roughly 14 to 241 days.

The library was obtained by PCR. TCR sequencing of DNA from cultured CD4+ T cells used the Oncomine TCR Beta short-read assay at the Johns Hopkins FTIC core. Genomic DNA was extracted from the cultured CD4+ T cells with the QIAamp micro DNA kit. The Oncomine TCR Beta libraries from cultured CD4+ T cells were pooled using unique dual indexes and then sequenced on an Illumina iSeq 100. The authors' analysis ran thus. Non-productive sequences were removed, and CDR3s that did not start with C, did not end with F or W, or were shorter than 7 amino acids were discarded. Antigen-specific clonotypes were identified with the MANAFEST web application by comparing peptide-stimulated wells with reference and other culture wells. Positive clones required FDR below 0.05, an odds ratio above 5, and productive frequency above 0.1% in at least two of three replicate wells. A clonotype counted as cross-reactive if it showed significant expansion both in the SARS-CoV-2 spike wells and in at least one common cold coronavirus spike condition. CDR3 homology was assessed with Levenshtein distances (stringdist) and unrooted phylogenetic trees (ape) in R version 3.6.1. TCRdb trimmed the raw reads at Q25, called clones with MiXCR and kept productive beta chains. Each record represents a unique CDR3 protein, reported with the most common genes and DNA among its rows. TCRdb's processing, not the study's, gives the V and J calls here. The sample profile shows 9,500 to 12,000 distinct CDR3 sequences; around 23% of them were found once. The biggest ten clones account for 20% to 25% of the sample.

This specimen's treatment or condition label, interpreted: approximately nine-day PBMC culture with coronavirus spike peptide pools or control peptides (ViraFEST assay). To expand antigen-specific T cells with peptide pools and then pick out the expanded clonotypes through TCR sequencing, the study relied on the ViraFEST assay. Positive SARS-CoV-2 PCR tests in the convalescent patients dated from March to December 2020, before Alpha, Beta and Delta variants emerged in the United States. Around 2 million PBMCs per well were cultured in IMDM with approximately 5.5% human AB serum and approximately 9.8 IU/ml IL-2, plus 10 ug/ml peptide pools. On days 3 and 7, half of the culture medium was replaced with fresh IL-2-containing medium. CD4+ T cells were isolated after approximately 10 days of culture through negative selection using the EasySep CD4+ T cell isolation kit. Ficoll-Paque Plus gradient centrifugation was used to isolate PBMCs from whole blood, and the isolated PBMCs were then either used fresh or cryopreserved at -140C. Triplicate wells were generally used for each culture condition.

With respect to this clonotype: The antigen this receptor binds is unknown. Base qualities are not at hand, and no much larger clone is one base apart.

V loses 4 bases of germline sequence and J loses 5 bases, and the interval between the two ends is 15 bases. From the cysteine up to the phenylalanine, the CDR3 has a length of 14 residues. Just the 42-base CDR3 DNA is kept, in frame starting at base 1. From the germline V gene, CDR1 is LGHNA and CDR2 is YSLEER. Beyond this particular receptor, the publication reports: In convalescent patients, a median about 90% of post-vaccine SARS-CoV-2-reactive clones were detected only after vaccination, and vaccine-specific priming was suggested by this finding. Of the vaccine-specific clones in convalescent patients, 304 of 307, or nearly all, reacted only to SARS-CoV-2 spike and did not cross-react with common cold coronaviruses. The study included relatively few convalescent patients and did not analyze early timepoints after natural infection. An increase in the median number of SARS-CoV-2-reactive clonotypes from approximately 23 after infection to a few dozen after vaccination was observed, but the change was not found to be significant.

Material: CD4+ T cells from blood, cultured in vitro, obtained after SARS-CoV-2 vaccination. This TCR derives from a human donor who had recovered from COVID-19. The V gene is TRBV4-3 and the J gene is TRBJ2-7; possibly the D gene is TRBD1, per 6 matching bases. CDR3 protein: CASSPRAQGHEQYF. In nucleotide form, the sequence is TGCGCCAGCAGCCCGAGGGCACAGGGCCACGAGCAGTACTTC.